These 14 T cell receptor beta chains originate from one sample sequenced in a study of blood T cells in healthy people across ages. Then a second PCR, running about 7 to 11 cycles, was carried out with a sample-barcoded 5' primer and a J-beta primer mix. TCRdb re-called the 5' RACE reads through MiXCR, storing one row per CDR3 protein. The data contain 1,500,000 or so distinct CDR3 sequences, approximately 63% of them singletons. The sequencing sample was made of blood. The receptors originated from a man aged 18 to 29 in good health.

This clonotype has just a few counts. The rearrangement links TRBV29-1 to TRBJ2-2, with D possibly being TRBD1 (5 bases). V lost 6 bases, J lost 3 bases, and 11 bases lay in between. Germline CDR1 SQVTM, CDR2 ANQGSEA. CDR3 length: 13 residues. The CDR3 region has the DNA TGCAGCGTAATGGACACATACACCGGGGAGCTGTTTTTT. Translation gives CSVMDTYTGELFF.

The DNA of the CDR3 is TGTGCCAGCAGCCCAGGGATGGGCACTGAAGCTTTCTTT. Translating gives CASSPGMGTEAFF. The rearrangement uses TRBV27 and TRBJ1-1; perhaps TRBD1 as D (5 bases). The CDR3 sequence is 13 residues long. The V gene's germline CDR1 is MNHEY and CDR2 SMNVEV (reference sequence). Trimming removed 6 bases from V and 4 bases from J, with 12 bases in between.

This chain uses TRBV6-5 with TRBJ2-3; D may be TRBD1 (6 bases). CDR1 and CDR2 (germline): MNHEY, SVGAGI. The CDR3 extends over 18 amino acids. The V end was cut by 2 bases, the J end by 1 base, with 19 bases between. The DNA of the CDR3 is TGTGCCAGCAGTTACGGAACCCCGGACAGCCGTCGCACAGATACGCAGTATTTT. Its translation is CASSYGTPDSRRTDTQYF.

This chain joins TRBV6-1 and TRBJ1-1; D is possibly TRBD1 (5 bases). This CDR3 has 14 amino acids. Trimming pared 2 bases from V and 5 bases from J, leaving 12 bases between. The germline V gene has CDR1 MNHNS and CDR2 SASEGT. CDR3 sequence: CASSELGVETEAFF. CDR3 DNA sequence: TGTGCCAGCAGTGAATTAGGGGTGGAAACTGAAGCTTTCTTT.

The J gene is TRBJ1-1, the V gene TRBV10-1; D perhaps matches TRBD1 (5 bases). CDR1 and CDR2 from the germline V gene are WNHNN and SYGVQD (reference sequence). Trimming shortened V by 7 bases and J by 1 base, and 10 bases separated the two germline ends. The CDR3 runs 13 residues. The CDR3 loop is CASTGGGNTEAFF. CDR3 DNA sequence: TGCGCCAGCACCGGGGGGGGGAACACTGAAGCTTTCTTT.

The rearrangement uses TRBV24-1 and TRBJ2-1; D perhaps matches TRBD2 (5 bases). V shed 7 bases and J shed 6 bases, with 15 bases lying between them. The CDR3 length is 14 residues. CDR1 KGHDR and CDR2 SFDVKD come from the germline V gene. CDR3 coding DNA: TGTGCCACCAGCCCCGGTACTAGTCTCAATGAGCAGTTCTTC. This encodes CATSPGTSLNEQFF.

In nucleotides, the CDR3 is TGTGCCAGCAGTTCCCACAGGGGGCGAGGGGACACTGAAGCTTTCTTT. This translates into CASSSHRGRGDTEAFF. The chain employs TRBV27 and TRBJ1-1; 9 positions agree with TRBD1. There are 16 residues in the CDR3. The V and J ends lost 4 bases and 3 bases, in that order; junction bases with no gene match: 9. Germline V CDR1 and CDR2: MNHEY, SMNVEV (reference sequence).

The table lists this clonotype with many counts. The chain uses TRBV10-3 and TRBJ2-7; TRBD1 agrees at 9 bases. J was trimmed by 4 bases and V by 5 bases; bases with no gene match: 6. Per the germline V gene, CDR1 is ENHRY and CDR2 is SYGVKD. The CDR3 sequence is 14 residues long. The CDR3 DNA is TGTGCCATCAGTCCGGAACAGGGGGCTTACGAGCAGTACTTC. It translates to CAISPEQGAYEQYF.

This clonotype was counted a few times. The genes are TRBV7-9 and TRBJ2-7; 9 bases agree with TRBD1. Looked up from germline, CDR1 is SEHNR and CDR2 is FQNEAQ (reference sequence). The CDR3 sequence is 16 residues long. Germline trimming cut 4 bases from V and 4 bases from J; bases unmatched to any gene: 11. CDR3 region: CASSSLIPGQGYEQYF. In nucleotides, the CDR3 is TGTGCCAGCAGCTCCTTGATTCCGGGACAGGGTTACGAGCAGTACTTC.

The genes are TRBV29-1 and TRBJ2-2, with 7 nucleotides matching TRBD2. Germline CDR1 SQVTM, CDR2 ANQGSEA. The CDR3 sequence is 14 residues long. V gave up 6 bases and J gave up 3 bases; unmatched junction bases: 7. CDR3 residues: CSVRQGGDTGELFF. The CDR3 DNA reads TGCAGCGTCCGGCAGGGAGGGGACACCGGGGAGCTGTTTTTT.

The chain carries TRBV2 and TRBJ2-2; no definite D call. Germline lookup yields CDR1 SNHLY and CDR2 FYNNEI. This CDR3 has 14 amino acids. Trimming took 7 bases from V and 4 from J, leaving 13 bases between them. The CDR3 bases are TGTGCCAGCAAGGAGCAAGGTCCCACCGGGGAGCTGTTTTTT. Amino acids: CASKEQGPTGELFF.

This chain joins TRBV11-2 and TRBJ2-7; 8 bases agree with TRBD2. The CDR3 runs 16 residues. Trimming removed 4 bases from V and 3 bases from J; junction bases left unmatched: 11. Germline CDR1 is SGHAT and CDR2 is FQNNGV. CDR3 sequence reads: CASSSGRGLEVYEQYF. Here the CDR3 DNA reads TGTGCCAGCAGCTCTGGTCGGGGACTAGAGGTCTACGAGCAGTACTTC.

The chain uses TRBV10-3 and TRBJ2-1; 9 bases map to TRBD1. The CDR3 is made up of 16 amino acids. Germline V gene lookup returns CDR1 ENHRY and CDR2 SYGVKD. V shed 0 bases, J shed 3 bases, and the junction held 3 bases outside the gene matches. This CDR3 reads CAISESWTGDYNEQFF. The CDR3 DNA is TGTGCCATCAGTGAGTCGTGGACAGGGGACTACAATGAGCAGTTCTTC.

The chain combines TRBV4-1 with TRBJ1-1; no firm D call. The V and J ends lost 8 bases and 1 base respectively, with 11 bases between them. The CDR3 is made up of 13 amino acids. CDR1 and CDR2 (germline): MGHRA, YSYEKL. Written as DNA, the CDR3 is TGCGCCAGCGTCGAACGGGGGAACACTGAAGCTTTCTTT. Its protein is CASVERGNTEAFF.